This TCR beta chain was captured by sequencing in a study of response to subunit inactivated influenza vaccine. TCRdb processed the RT-PCR reads anew with MiXCR; each CDR3 protein has one entry. Of almost 600,000 distinct CDR3 sequences in the sample, about 14% were seen once. Germline CDR1 MNHEY, CDR2 SMNVEV (reference sequence). The length of the CDR3 is 15 residues. The trim removed 4 bases at V and 8 bases at J, leaving 11 bases unmatched. The table lists this clonotype with a few counts. The material sequenced was PBMCs from blood, taken 11 to 12 days after vaccination. The TCR originated in a man aged 50 or older who received an inactivated influenza vaccine. The rearrangement links TRBV27 to TRBJ2-1, with 7 bases aligning to TRBD2. CDR3 sequence: CASSSRYRLAHEQFF. CDR3 DNA: TGTGCCAGCAGTTCCCGATACAGACTAGCCCATGAGCAGTTCTTC.